This section outlines one TCR beta chain sequence together with its context. Its target is not known. The source of the sample is a study of cytomegalovirus exposure and HLA in healthy donors. Broader study findings: In an earlier analysis, about 87% or about 30%: the productive usage of most TCR beta V segments.

13 Jbeta primers and 60 Vbeta primers were used for the PCR. Here immunoSEQ multiplex PCR was the method, and the copy in TCRdb shows in-frame clones only, minus some. The sample lists 150,000 to 200,000 clones; roughly 87% were seen once. The germline V gene has CDR1 SGDLS and CDR2 YYNGEE. The CDR3 contains 20 residues. V shed 5 bases and J 0 bases; nucleotides not matched to a gene: 14. The sequence derives from a girl aged 5 to 17 in good health and CMV-seropositive. Sequencing was performed on PBMCs. V is TRBV9 and J is TRBJ2-3; 14 bases align to TRBD2. The CDR3 spells CASSGGPGLAGEYSTDTQYF. DNA of the CDR3: TGTGCCAGCAGTGGGGGACCGGGACTAGCGGGGGAGTATAGCACAGATACGCAGTATTTT.